This TCR beta chain came from a study of identifying expanded T cells in peripheral blood. Study results and limitations: Variance in clone template counts between two-week samples significantly increased with total template count across all healthy donors.

Details on this clone: Its matching antigen is unknown.

Sequenced by immunoSEQ multiplex PCR; TCRdb stores in-frame clones only, minus some. The table shows around 90,000 clones, with 88% occurring only once. This CDR3 comprises 15 residues. CDR1 SGHTS and CDR2 YDEGEE come from the germline V gene. Deletions cut 9 bases from V and 4 bases from J, with 19 bases between. The TCR comes from a person aged 18 to 75 in good health. Sequencing was carried out using blood. The rearrangement links TRBV5-8 to TRBJ2-2; the D gene is possibly TRBD2 (5 bases). CDR3: CATVERALVTGELFF. The CDR3 nucleotides are TGTGCCACAGTGGAGAGGGCTTTAGTCACCGGGGAGCTGTTTTTT.